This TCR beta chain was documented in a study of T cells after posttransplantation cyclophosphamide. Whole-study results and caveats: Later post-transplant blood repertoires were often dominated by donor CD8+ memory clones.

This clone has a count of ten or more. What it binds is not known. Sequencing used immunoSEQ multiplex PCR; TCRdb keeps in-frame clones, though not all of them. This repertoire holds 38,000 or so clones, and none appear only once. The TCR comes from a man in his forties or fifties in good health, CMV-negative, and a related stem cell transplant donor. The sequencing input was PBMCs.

The CDR3 nucleotides are TGTGCCAGCCGGGGGGGGTTGGACTATGGCTACACCTTC. Translating it yields CASRGGLDYGYTF. V and J are TRBV6-5 and TRBJ1-2, with D perhaps TRBD1 (5 bases). CDR3 length: 13 amino acids. The germline V gene encodes CDR1 MNHEY and CDR2 SVGAGI. Trimming pared 8 bases from V and 3 bases from J, leaving 13 bases between.